This T cell receptor (beta chain) was documented in a study of cytomegalovirus exposure and HLA in healthy donors. Both 60 Vbeta primers and 13 Jbeta primers went into the PCR. Method: immunoSEQ multiplex PCR; TCRdb's copy keeps in-frame clones and lacks some. The table shows 100,000 to 150,000 clones, with roughly 14% occurring only once. What was sequenced was PBMCs. The sequence was collected from a woman under 30 in good health and CMV-seronegative.

CDR3 loop: CAISDDRGSGRNTEAFF. In DNA form, the CDR3 reads TGTGCCATCAGTGATGACAGGGGAAGCGGTAGGAACACTGAAGCTTTCTTT. This chain connects TRBV10-3 to TRBJ1-1; 8 bases align to TRBD1. CDR3 length: 17 amino acids. Germline V gives CDR1 ENHRY, CDR2 SYGVKD. J was trimmed by 1 base and V by 3 bases; bases with no gene match: 10.